The 2 T cell receptor beta chains below all came from one sample that was sequenced in a study of blood T cell repertoires in COVID-19. Repertoires were generated with immunoSEQ multiplex PCR, while TCRdb's copy carries only in-frame clones and drops some. This table holds around 240,000 clones, about 89% found once. Sequenced input: PBMCs or T cells enriched from blood (not recorded which). Receptors were obtained from a human donor in a cohort exposed to, infected with or recovered from COVID-19 (not recorded which). The donor label of this sample is uncertain.

The chain recombines TRBV20-1 with TRBJ2-5, with no clear D. The CDR3 has 11 amino acids. CDR1 and CDR2 from the germline V gene are DFQATT and SNEGSKA (reference sequence). Trimming stripped 1 base from V and 10 bases from J, with 10 bases between. The CDR3 is CSARVFEYQYF. The CDR3 DNA reads TGCAGTGCTAGAGTATTTGAGTACCAGTACTTC.

The genes are TRBV12-5 and TRBJ1-1; D may be TRBD1 (5 bases). The CDR3 length is 15 residues. Trimming shortened V by 0 bases and J by 1 base, and 9 bases separated the two germline ends. Germline assignment: CDR1 LGHNT and CDR2 FRNRAP. CDR3 sequence (DNA): TGTGCTAGTGGTTTGGTTAGACAGCAGAACACTGAAGCTTTCTTT. The encoded protein is CASGLVRQQNTEAFF.